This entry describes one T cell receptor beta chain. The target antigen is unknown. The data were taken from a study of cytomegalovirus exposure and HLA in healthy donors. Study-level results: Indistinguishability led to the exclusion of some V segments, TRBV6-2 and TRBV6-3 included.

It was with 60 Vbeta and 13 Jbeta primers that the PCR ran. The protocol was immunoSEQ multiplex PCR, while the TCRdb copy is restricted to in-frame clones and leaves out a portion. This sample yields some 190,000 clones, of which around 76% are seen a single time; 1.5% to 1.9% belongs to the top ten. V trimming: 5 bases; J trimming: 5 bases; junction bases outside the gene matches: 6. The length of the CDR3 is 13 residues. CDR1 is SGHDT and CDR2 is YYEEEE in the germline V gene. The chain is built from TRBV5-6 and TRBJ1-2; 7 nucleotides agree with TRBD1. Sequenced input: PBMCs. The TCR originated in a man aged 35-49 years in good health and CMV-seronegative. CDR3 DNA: TGTGCCAGCAGTCCAGGGGGTCCATATGGCTACACCTTC. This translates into CASSPGGPYGYTF. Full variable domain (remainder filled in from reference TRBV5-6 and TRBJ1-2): DAGVTQSPTHLIKTRGQQVTLRCSPKSGHDTVSWYQQALGQGPQFIFQYYEEEERQRGNFPDRFSGHQFPNYSSELNVNALLLGDSALYLCASSPGGPYGYTFGSGTRLTVV.